This TCR beta chain was recorded in a study of Graves' ophthalmopathy and Graves' hyperthyroidism. RNA transcripts were the template, and TCR beta CDR3 regions were amplified from them. An opening RT-PCR round employed HTBI primers and preceded a second-round multiplex PCR. Using its own MiXCR run on the multiplex PCR reads, TCRdb lists one record per CDR3 protein. The sample records roughly 350,000 distinct CDR3 sequences, about a sixth being singletons. This clonotype was counted many times. Patients with other autoimmune diseases, uncontrolled infections, pregnancy or lactation were excluded. The CDR3 contains 15 residues. V was clipped by 5 bases and J by 5 bases, with 18 bases between them. Germline V CDR1 and CDR2: LGHNA, YSLEER.

The chain couples TRBV4-3 to TRBJ2-5; D perhaps matches TRBD2 (6 bases). This sequence was found in an adult woman with stable Graves' hyperthyroidism. The specimen was peripheral blood. CDR3 sequence: CASSRGWRDGETQYF. DNA of the CDR3: TGCGCCAGCAGCAGAGGGTGGCGGGACGGGGAGACCCAGTACTTC.